One and the same sample provided the 15 T cell receptor beta chains below, sequenced in a study of long-term antiretroviral therapy in people with HIV. At survey level, the immunoSEQ assay was run in its v3.0 version. Only in-frame clones appear in the TCRdb table, and some are missing; sequencing was by immunoSEQ multiplex PCR. The data show about 20,000 clones, less than 95% seen once. The specimen comprised unsorted PBMCs, sampled 4.4 years before starting antiretroviral therapy. These receptors all come from a woman in her 30s with HIV.

This chain joins TRBV11-2 and TRBJ2-3; D not certain. V lost 0 bases and J lost 5, with 3 bases in between. The CDR3 totals 12 residues. Germline V CDR1 and CDR2: SGHAT, FQNNGV. CDR3: CASSLERDTQYF. As DNA, the CDR3 is TGTGCCAGCAGCTTAGAAAGAGATACGCAGTATTTT.

The chain uses TRBV21-1 and TRBJ2-7. TRBV21-1 is termed a pseudogene. The CDR3 contains 15 residues. CDR3 in DNA: TGTGCCAGCAGGTCCTTTGGGGGTGCTCCCTACGAGCAGTACTTC. Its translation: CASRSFGGAPYEQYF.

In DNA form, the CDR3 reads TGTGCCAGCAGCTCCGGACAGGTACTCAACTATGGCTACACCTTC. It codes for CASSSGQVLNYGYTF. The V and J genes are TRBV7-2 and TRBJ1-2; TRBD1 aligns across 7 bases. The V gene's germline CDR1 is SGHTA and CDR2 FQGNSA. Unmatched junction bases numbered 7, after V lost 4 bases and J lost 2 bases. The CDR3 runs to 15 residues. The full variable domain, with the rest looked up from reference TRBV7-2 and TRBJ1-2, is GAGVSQSPSNKVTEKGKDVELRCDPISGHTALYWYRQSLGQGLEFLIYFQGNSAPDKSGLPSDRFSAERTGGSVSTLTIQRTQQEDSAVYLCASSSGQVLNYGYTFGSGTRLTVV.

The table lists this clone with a few counts. The V and J genes are TRBV7-9 and TRBJ1-2; TRBD1 might be the D (5 bases). Trimming shortened V by 5 bases and J by 5 bases, and 15 bases separated the two germline ends. Looked up from germline, CDR1 is SEHNR and CDR2 is FQNEAQ (reference sequence). The CDR3 length is 14 residues. The CDR3 nucleotides are TGTGCCAGCAGCCTGGACGGGGGAGGTTATGGCTACACCTTC. This translates into CASSLDGGGYGYTF.

This clone has a single count. CDR3 in DNA: TGCAGCGTTGAGGCCAGCGTTAACAATCAGCCCCAGCATTTT. Amino acids: CSVEASVNNQPQHF. V and J are TRBV29-1 and TRBJ1-5, with unresolved D. CDR1 and CDR2 (germline): SQVTM, ANQGSEA. V was trimmed by 3 bases and J by 3 bases, leaving 12 bases between them. CDR3 length: 14 amino acids.

This clone came up once. Written as DNA, the CDR3 is TGCGCCAGCAGCCAAGGCGCGGGGGGCGGCTCCTACAATGAGCAGTTCTTC. This codes for CASSQGAGGGSYNEQFF. The chain couples TRBV4-1 to TRBJ2-1; 8 bases map to TRBD2. CDR3 size: 17 residues. Germline loops: CDR1 MGHRA, CDR2 YSYEKL. Trimming removed 1 base from V and 0 bases from J; junction bases left unmatched: 5.

The chain combines TRBV4-3 with TRBJ1-4, with D possibly being TRBD1 (6 bases). Germline CDR1 reads LGHNA; CDR2 reads YSLEER. The CDR3 is 17 residues long. Trimming stripped 0 bases from V and 3 bases from J, with 14 bases between. CDR3 nucleotide sequence: TGCGCCAGCAGCCAAGACGGGGGCGGGGGAGCTAATGAAAAACTGTTTTTT. Residues: CASSQDGGGGANEKLFF.

The chain links TRBV28 to TRBJ1-3; D not resolved. The germline gives CDR1 MDHEN, CDR2 SYDVKM. Trimming pared 2 bases from V and 0 bases from J, leaving 23 bases between. The CDR3 has 20 residues. CDR3 nucleotides: TGTGCCAGCAGTTTAGAATTCATCGGCCCCGTCGATGACTCTGGAAACACCATATATTTT. As protein: CASSLEFIGPVDDSGNTIYF.

The chain has TRBV5-6 and TRBJ2-7; no reliable D call. The germline V and J ends were trimmed by 1 base and 2 bases, with 7 bases remaining between them. The CDR3 runs 13 residues. Germline CDR1 is SGHDT and CDR2 is YYEEEE. CDR3 in DNA: TGTGCCAGCAGCTTGCCTGCTACCTACGAGCAGTACTTC. Amino acid sequence: CASSLPATYEQYF.

The gene calls are TRBV6-1 and TRBJ2-7; 7 bases are a match to TRBD2. CDR1 is MNHNS, CDR2 SASEGT, per germline. CDR3 size: 13 residues. Losses at the gene ends were 4 bases for V and 3 bases for J; bases not matched to a gene: 3. The CDR3 loop is CASSAREIYEQYF. The DNA for the CDR3 is TGTGCCAGCAGTGCGCGGGAGATCTACGAGCAGTACTTC.

This clone was detected a few times. The V gene is TRBV11-2, the J gene TRBJ1-2; the D gene is possibly TRBD1 (6 bases). The CDR3 runs 14 residues. The V end lost 3 bases, the J end lost 2 bases, and 10 bases lay between the germline ends. CDR1 is SGHAT, CDR2 FQNNGV, per germline. The CDR3 loop is CASSFGTPNYGYTF. CDR3 coding DNA: TGTGCCAGCAGCTTCGGGACACCCAACTATGGCTACACCTTC.

This clone appeared a few times. The gene calls are TRBV10-3 and TRBJ2-7; 8 nucleotides line up with TRBD1. CDR3 length equals 15 residues. V shed 0 bases and J 6 bases; nucleotides not matched to a gene: 7. Germline V gene lookup returns CDR1 ENHRY and CDR2 SYGVKD. The CDR3 region has the DNA TGTGCCATCAGTGAGTCGAACCAGGGGGCGCGCGAGCAGTACTTC. The encoded protein is CAISESNQGAREQYF.

This chain connects TRBV10-3 to TRBJ1-5; D is unresolved. Trimming cost V 0 bases and J 5 bases, with 5 bases left between them. Germline CDR1 reads ENHRY; CDR2 reads SYGVKD. CDR3 length equals 13 residues. CDR3 sequence reads: CAISESGYQPQHF. For the CDR3, the DNA is TGTGCCATCAGTGAGTCAGGGTATCAGCCCCAGCATTTT.

CDR3 sequence reads: CASSLVDAPTPYGYTF. In DNA, the CDR3 is TGTGCCAGCAGCTTAGTTGACGCACCAACCCCATACGGCTACACCTTC. The chain recombines TRBV7-9 with TRBJ1-2; D gene ambiguous. Trimming cost V 1 base and J 8 bases, with 20 bases left between them. The CDR3 is 16 amino acids. The germline CDR1 and CDR2 sequences are SEHNR and FQNEAQ (reference sequence).

V gene TRBV29-1 combines with J gene TRBJ2-3, with TRBD1 matching 8 bases. V lost 8 bases and J lost 4; bases outside the gene matches: 8. This CDR3 is built from 13 residues. Germline CDR1 and CDR2: SQVTM and ANQGSEA. The CDR3 loop reads CSQRPTGADTQYF. DNA for the CDR3: TGCAGCCAAAGGCCGACAGGGGCAGATACGCAGTATTTT.